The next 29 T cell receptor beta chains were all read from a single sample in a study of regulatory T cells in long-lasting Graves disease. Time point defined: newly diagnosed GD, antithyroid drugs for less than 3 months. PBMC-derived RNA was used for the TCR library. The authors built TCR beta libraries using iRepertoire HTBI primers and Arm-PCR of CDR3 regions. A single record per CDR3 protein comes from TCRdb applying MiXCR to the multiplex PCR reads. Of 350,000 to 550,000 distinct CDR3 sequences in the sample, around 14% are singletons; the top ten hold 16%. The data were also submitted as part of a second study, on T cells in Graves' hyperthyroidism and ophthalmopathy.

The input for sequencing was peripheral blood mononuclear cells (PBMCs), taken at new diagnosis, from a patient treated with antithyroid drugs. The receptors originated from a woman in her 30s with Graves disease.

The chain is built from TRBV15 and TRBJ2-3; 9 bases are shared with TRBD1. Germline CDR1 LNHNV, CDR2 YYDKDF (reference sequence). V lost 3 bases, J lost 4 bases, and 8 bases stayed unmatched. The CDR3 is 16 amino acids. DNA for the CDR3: TGTGCCACCAGCAGTGAAAGGGACAGGGAGTCAGATACGCAGTATTTT. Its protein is CATSSERDRESDTQYF.

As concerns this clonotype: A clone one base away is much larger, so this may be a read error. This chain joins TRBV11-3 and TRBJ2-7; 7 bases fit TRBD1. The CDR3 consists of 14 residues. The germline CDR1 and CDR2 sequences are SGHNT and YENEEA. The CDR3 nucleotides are TGTGCCGGCAGCAGTTGGGACAGAGACTACGAGCAGTACTTC. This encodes CAGSSWDRDYEQYF.

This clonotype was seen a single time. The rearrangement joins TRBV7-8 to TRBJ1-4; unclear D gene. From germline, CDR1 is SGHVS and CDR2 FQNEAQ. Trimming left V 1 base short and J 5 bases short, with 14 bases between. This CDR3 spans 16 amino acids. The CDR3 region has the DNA TGTGCCAGCAGCTTAGTTCGGCCCAACCCGAATGAAAAACTGTTTTTT. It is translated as CASSLVRPNPNEKLFF.

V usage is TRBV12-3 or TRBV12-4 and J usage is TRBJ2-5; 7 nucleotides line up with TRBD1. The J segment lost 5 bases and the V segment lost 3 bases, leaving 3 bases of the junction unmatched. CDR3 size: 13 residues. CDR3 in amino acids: CASSFFRGETQYF. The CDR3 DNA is TGTGCCAGCAGTTTTTTCAGGGGGGAGACCCAGTACTTC.

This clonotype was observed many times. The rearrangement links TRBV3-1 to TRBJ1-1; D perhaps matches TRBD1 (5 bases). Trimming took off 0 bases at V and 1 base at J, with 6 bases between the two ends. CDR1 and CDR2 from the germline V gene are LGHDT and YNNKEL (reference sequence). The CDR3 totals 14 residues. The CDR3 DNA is TGTGCCAGCAGCCAAGAGGGGGGGAACACTGAAGCTTTCTTT. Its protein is CASSQEGGNTEAFF.

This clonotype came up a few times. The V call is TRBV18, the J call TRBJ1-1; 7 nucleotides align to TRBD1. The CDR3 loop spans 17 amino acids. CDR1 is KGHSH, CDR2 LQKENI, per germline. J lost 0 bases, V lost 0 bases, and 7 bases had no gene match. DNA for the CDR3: TGTGCCAGCTCACCACCCCTGACAGGGCGCATGAACACTGAAGCTTTCTTT. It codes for CASSPPLTGRMNTEAFF.

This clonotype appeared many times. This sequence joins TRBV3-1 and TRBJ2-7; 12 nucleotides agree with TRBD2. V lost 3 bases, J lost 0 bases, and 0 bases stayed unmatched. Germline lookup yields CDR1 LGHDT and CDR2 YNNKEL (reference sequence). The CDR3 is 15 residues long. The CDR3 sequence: CASSQTSGSSYEQYF. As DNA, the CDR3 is TGTGCCAGCAGCCAGACTAGCGGGAGCTCCTACGAGCAGTACTTC.

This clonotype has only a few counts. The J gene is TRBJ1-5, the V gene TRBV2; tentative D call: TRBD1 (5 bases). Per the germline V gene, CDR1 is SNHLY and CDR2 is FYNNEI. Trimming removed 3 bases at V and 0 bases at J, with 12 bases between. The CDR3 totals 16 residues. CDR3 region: CASSEGGSNSNQPQHF. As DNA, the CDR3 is TGTGCCAGCAGTGAGGGGGGATCAAATAGCAATCAGCCCCAGCATTTT.

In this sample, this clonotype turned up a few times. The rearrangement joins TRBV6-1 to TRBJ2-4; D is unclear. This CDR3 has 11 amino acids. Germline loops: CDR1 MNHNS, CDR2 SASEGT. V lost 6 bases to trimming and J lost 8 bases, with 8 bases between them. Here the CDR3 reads CASSTSDIQYF. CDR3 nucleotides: TGTGCCAGCAGCACATCTGACATTCAGTACTTC.

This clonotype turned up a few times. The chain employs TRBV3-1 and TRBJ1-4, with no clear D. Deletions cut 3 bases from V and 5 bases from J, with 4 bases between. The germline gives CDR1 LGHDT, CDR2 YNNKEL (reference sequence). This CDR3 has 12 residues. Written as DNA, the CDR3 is TGTGCCAGCAGCCAGTACAATGAAAAACTGTTTTTT. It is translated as CASSQYNEKLFF.

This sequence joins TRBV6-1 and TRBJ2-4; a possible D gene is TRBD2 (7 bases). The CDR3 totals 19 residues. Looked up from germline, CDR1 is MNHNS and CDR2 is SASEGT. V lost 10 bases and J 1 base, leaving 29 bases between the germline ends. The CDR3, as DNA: TGTGCCAACAACCGAGGGGGGAGGGCCCGTCGCCCGGCCAAAAACATTCAGTACTTC. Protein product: CANNRGGRARRPAKNIQYF.

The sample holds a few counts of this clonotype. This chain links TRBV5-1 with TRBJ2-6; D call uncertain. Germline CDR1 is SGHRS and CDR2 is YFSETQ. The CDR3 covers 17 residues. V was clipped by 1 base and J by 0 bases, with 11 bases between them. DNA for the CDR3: TGCGCCAGCAGCTTGACATTGGCTAGCTCTGGGGCCAACGTCCTGACTTTC. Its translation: CASSLTLASSGANVLTF.

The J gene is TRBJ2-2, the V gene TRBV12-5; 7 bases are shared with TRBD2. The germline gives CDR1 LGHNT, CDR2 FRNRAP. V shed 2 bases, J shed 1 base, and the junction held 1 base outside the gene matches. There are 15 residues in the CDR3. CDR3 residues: CASGLWGGNTGELFF. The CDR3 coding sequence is TGTGCTAGTGGTTTGTGGGGGGGGAACACCGGGGAGCTGTTTTTT. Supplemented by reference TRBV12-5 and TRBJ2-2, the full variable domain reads DARVTQTPRHKVTEMGQEVTMRCQPILGHNTVFWYRQTMMQGLELLAYFRNRAPLDDSGMPKDRFSAEMPDATLATLKIQPSEPRDSAVYFCASGLWGGNTGELFFGEGSRLTVL.

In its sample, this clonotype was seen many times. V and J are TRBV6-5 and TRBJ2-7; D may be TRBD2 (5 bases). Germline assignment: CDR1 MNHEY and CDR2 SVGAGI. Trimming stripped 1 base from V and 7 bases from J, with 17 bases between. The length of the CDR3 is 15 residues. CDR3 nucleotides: TGTGCCAGCAGTTACTTAGGACTGACCTCGCGGGAGCAGTACTTC. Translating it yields CASSYLGLTSREQYF.

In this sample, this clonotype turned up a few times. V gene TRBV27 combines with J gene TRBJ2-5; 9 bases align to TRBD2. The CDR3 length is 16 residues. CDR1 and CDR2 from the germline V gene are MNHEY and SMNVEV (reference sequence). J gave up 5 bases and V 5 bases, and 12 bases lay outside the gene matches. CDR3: CASSSNSGSRWETQYF. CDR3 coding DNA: TGTGCCAGCAGTAGTAATAGCGGGAGTCGATGGGAGACCCAGTACTTC.

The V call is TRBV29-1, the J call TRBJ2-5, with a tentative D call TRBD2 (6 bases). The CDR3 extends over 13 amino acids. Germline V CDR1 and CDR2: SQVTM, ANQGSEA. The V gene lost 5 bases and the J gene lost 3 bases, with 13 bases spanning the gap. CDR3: CSVPLANKETQYF. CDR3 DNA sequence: TGCAGCGTTCCCCTAGCGAACAAAGAGACCCAGTACTTC.

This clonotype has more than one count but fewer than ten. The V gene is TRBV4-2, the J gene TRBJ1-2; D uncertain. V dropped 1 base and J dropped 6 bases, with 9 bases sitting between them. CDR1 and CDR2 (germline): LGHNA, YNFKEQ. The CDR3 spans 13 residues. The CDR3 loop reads CASSQGREDGYTF. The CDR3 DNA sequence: TGTGCCAGCAGCCAAGGGAGGGAGGATGGCTACACCTTC.

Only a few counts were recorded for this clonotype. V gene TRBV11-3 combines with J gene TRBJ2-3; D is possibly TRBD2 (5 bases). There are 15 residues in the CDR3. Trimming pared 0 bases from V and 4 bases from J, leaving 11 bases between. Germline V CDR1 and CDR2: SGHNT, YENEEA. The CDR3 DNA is TGTGCCAGCAGCTTAGATCTAGCCGGGGCAGATACGCAGTATTTT. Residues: CASSLDLAGADTQYF. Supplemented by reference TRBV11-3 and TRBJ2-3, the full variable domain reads EAGVVQSPRYKIIEKKQPVAFWCNPISGHNTLYWYLQNLGQGPELLIRYENEEAVDDSQLPKDRFSAERLKGVDSTLKIQPAELGDSAVYLCASSLDLAGADTQYFGPGTRLTVL.

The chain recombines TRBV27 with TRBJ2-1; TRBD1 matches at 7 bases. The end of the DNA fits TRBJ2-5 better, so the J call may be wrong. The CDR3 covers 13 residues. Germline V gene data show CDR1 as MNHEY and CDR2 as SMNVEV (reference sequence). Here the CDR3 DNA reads TGTGCCACCACAGACAGGGACCAAGAGACCCAGTACTTC. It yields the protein CATTDRDQETQYF.

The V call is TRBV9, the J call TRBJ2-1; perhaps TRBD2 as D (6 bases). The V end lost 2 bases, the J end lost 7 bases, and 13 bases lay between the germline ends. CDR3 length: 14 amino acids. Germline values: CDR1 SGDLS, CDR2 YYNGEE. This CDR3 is CASSVRGSINEQFF. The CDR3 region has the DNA TGTGCCAGCAGCGTCCGGGGGTCGATAAATGAGCAGTTCTTC.

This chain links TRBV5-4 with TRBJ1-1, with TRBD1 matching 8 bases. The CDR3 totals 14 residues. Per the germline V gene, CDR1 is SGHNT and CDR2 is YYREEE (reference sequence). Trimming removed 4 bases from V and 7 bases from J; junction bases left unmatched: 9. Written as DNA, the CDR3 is TGTGCCAGCAGCCTTCGGACAGGGCCGTTTGAAGCTTTCTTT. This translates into CASSLRTGPFEAFF.

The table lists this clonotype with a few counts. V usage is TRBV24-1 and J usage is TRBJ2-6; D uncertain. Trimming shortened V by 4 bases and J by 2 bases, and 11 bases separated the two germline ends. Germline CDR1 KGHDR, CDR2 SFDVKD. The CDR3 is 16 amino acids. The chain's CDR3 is CATSDSPRAGANVLTF. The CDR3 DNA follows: TGTGCCACCAGTGACTCTCCACGGGCTGGGGCCAACGTCCTGACTTTC.

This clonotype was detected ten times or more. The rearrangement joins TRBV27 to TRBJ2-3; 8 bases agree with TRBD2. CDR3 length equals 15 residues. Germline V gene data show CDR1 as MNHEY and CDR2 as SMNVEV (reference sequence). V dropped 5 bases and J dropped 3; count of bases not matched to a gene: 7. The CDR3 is CASSRAGAGTDTQYF. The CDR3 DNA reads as TGTGCCAGCAGTCGAGCGGGAGCTGGGACAGATACGCAGTATTTT.

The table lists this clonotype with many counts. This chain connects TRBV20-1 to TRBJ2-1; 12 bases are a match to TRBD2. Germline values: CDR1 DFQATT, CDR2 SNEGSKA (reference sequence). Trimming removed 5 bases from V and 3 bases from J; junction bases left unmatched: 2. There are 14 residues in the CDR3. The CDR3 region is CSALLAGGYNEQFF. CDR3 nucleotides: TGCAGTGCTCTACTAGCGGGAGGCTACAATGAGCAGTTCTTC.

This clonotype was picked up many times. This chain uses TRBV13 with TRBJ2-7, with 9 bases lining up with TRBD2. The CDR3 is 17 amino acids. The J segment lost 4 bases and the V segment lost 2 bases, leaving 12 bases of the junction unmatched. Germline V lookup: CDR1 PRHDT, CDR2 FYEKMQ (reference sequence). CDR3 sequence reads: CASSLRTSVEGEYEQYF. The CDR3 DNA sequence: TGTGCCAGCAGCTTACGGACTAGCGTTGAGGGGGAGTACGAGCAGTACTTC.

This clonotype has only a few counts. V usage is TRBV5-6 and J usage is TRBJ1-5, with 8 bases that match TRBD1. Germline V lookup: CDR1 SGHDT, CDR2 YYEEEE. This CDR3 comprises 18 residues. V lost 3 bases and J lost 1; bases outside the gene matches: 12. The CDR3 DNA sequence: TGTGCCAGCAGCTCCCTACAGGGGGTTGGGGGAAGCAATCAGCCCCAGCATTTT. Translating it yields CASSSLQGVGGSNQPQHF.

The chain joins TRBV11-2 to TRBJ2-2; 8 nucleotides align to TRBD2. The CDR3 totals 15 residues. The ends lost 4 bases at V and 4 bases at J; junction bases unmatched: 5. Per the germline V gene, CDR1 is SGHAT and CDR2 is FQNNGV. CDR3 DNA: TGTGCCAGCAGCTCAGCGGGGGCTGGCACCGGGGAGCTGTTTTTT. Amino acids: CASSSAGAGTGELFF.

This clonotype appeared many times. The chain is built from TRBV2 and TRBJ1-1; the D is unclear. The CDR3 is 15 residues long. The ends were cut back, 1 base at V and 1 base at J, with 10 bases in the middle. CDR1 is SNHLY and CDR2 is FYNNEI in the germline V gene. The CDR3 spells CASSEDFAANTEAFF. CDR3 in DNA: TGTGCCAGCAGTGAAGATTTTGCAGCGAACACTGAAGCTTTCTTT.

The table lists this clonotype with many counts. The CDR3 protein is CASSPQALPRDTQYF. CDR3 bases: TGTGCCAGCAGTCCCCAGGCTCTACCTAGAGATACGCAGTATTTT. The V gene is TRBV7-2, the J gene TRBJ2-3; D unclear. Germline CDR1 is SGHTA and CDR2 is FQGNSA. This CDR3 region has 15 residues. Between the trimmed V and J ends, which lost 6 bases and 5 bases, there was a span of 18 bases.